Listed below are T cell receptor beta chains from one sample, sequenced in a study of blood T cell repertoires in COVID-19. Produced via immunoSEQ multiplex PCR; TCRdb's table is partial and in-frame only. The table lists about 140,000 clones, more than 65% of them singletons. Sequenced input: peripheral blood. All receptors derive from an older woman with acute or convalescent COVID-19. The CDR3 runs from the conserved cysteine through the conserved F or W. D genes are given only for firm matches. Size values are once, few and many counts, or a class for expanded clones, and some rows have none.

d_call,j_call,v_call,clone_size,cdr3_aa,cdr3_nt
TRBD1,TRBJ1-2,TRBV19,few,CASSITGAYGYTF,TGTGCCAGTAGTATAACAGGGGCATACGGCTACACCTTC
NA,TRBJ2-1,TRBV4-1,NA,CASSPGRGTYNEQFF,TGCGCCAGCAGCCCCGGCAGGGGAACCTACAATGAGCAGTTCTTC
NA,TRBJ1-6,TRBV28,NA,CASSPLPGNNSPLHF,TGTGCCAGCAGCCCCCTCCCAGGCAATAATTCACCCCTCCACTTT
TRBD1,TRBJ1-5,TRBV7-9,NA,CASSLGTGNQPQHF,TGTGCCAGCAGCTTAGGGACAGGGAATCAGCCCCAGCATTTT
TRBD1,TRBJ1-3,TRBV30,NA,CAWSTGQGGNTIYF,TGTGCCTGGAGCACGGGACAGGGAGGAAACACCATATATTTT
NA,TRBJ1-4,TRBV30,NA,CACPGLGSQKEKLFF,TGTGCCTGTCCGGGACTCGGGTCTCAGAAAGAAAAACTGTTTTTT
NA,TRBJ1-5,TRBV6-1,NA,CASSERGLLPQHF,TGTGCCAGCAGTGAGCGTGGACTGTTGCCCCAGCATTTT
NA,TRBJ1-1,TRBV3-1/TRBV3-2,NA,CASSRATWNTEAFF,TGTGCCAGCAGCCGGGCAACTTGGAACACTGAAGCTTTCTTT
NA,TRBJ2-3,TRBV5-8,NA,CASSQDPQGADTQYF,TGTGCCAGCAGCCAGGACCCCCAAGGGGCAGATACGCAGTATTTT
NA,TRBJ2-3,TRBV7-2,NA,CASSLQGGDTQYF,TGTGCCAGCAGCTTACAGGGGGGAGATACGCAGTATTTT
NA,TRBJ1-4,TRBV19,few,CASSTRDRGSLFF,TGTGCCAGTAGTACTAGGGACCGGGGGTCACTGTTTTTT
NA,TRBJ1-5,TRBV7-2,NA,CASSFSGNQPQHF,TGTGCCAGCAGCTTCTCTGGCAATCAGCCCCAGCATTTT
NA,TRBJ2-1,TRBV5-1,NA,CASSLGGTRTNEQFF,TGCGCCAGCAGCTTGGGAGGGACTCGGACCAATGAGCAGTTCTTC
NA,TRBJ2-5,TRBV4-1,once,CASSQDGLALRETQYF,TGCGCCAGCAGCCAAGATGGCCTAGCGCTCAGGGAGACCCAGTACTTC
NA,TRBJ1-6,TRBV12-3/TRBV12-4,NA,CASSPRPEAPLHF,TGTGCCAGCAGCCCAAGGCCGGAGGCACCCCTCCACTTT
NA,TRBJ1-3,TRBV27,NA,CASSLGGTGGNTIYF,TGTGCCAGCAGTTTAGGGGGGACCGGAGGAAACACCATATATTTT
TRBD1,TRBJ1-2,TRBV24-1,NA,CATSDPGQGYGYTF,TGTGCCACCAGTGACCCCGGACAGGGCTATGGCTACACCTTC
NA,TRBJ2-7,TRBV30,NA,CAWSVTGFSYEQYF,TGTGCCTGGAGTGTAACGGGGTTTAGCTACGAGCAGTACTTC
NA,TRBJ1-1,TRBV28,NA,CASRTGLVNTEAFF,TGTGCCAGCCGAACGGGGTTAGTGAACACTGAAGCTTTCTTT
NA,TRBJ1-4,TRBV28,NA,CASTPSGANNEKLFF,TGTGCCAGCACCCCATCAGGGGCTAATAATGAAAAACTGTTTTTT
NA,TRBJ2-3,TRBV6-5,NA,CASSPLLAASDTQYF,TGTGCCAGCAGTCCATTACTAGCCGCCTCAGATACGCAGTATTTT
NA,TRBJ2-7,TRBV11-1,NA,CASSGRSGPSSYEQYF,TGTGCCAGCAGCGGGCGAAGCGGGCCCAGCTCCTACGAGCAGTACTTC
NA,TRBJ1-1,TRBV5-1,NA,CASRSTGNTEAFF,TGCGCCAGCCGCTCCACAGGGAACACTGAAGCTTTCTTT
NA,TRBJ1-5,TRBV12-3/TRBV12-4,NA,CASSGSGGEPQHF,TGTGCCAGCAGTGGGTCGGGTGGCGAGCCCCAGCATTTT
NA,TRBJ1-2,TRBV6-2/TRBV6-3,NA,CASSLQGSSNYGYTF,TGTGCCAGCAGCCTACAGGGATCATCCAACTATGGCTACACCTTC
NA,TRBJ1-1,TRBV6-5,NA,CASSYSAGVNTEAFF,TGTGCCAGCAGTTACTCGGCAGGGGTGAACACTGAAGCTTTCTTT
NA,TRBJ1-1,TRBV12-3/TRBV12-4,NA,CASSTRSRAEAFF,TGTGCCAGCAGTACAAGAAGCAGGGCTGAAGCTTTCTTT
NA,TRBJ1-5,TRBV18,NA,CASSRRYEGNQPQHF,TGTGCCAGCTCACGCCGGTATGAGGGCAATCAGCCCCAGCATTTT
NA,TRBJ1-5,TRBV5-1,NA,CASSPGDSNQPQHF,TGCGCCAGCAGTCCAGGGGATAGCAATCAGCCCCAGCATTTT
NA,TRBJ2-2,TRBV30,NA,CAWTRGIDTGELFF,TGTGCCTGGACTCGCGGGATCGACACCGGGGAGCTGTTTTTT
NA,TRBJ2-1,TRBV27,NA,CASSLTSRSNEQFF,TGTGCCAGCAGCTTAACAAGTCGGAGCAATGAGCAGTTCTTC
NA,TRBJ2-1,TRBV28,NA,CASSSLTEFRFLNEQFF,TGTGCCAGCAGTTCCCTCACTGAATTCAGGTTTTTAAATGAGCAGTTCTTC
NA,TRBJ1-6,TRBV28,NA,CASTSDSPLHF,TGTGCCAGCACCTCTGATTCACCCCTCCACTTT
TRBD2,TRBJ2-4,TRBV28,once,CASSGLAGGKNIQYF,TGTGCCAGCAGTGGACTAGCGGGAGGTAAAAACATTCAGTACTTC
TRBD2,TRBJ2-5,TRBV2,NA,CASSEGLAGVRETQYF,TGTGCCAGCAGTGAAGGGCTAGCGGGAGTCCGGGAGACCCAGTACTTC
NA,TRBJ2-2,TRBV10-2,NA,CARGSAANTGELFF,TGCGCCAGGGGGAGTGCCGCGAACACCGGGGAGCTGTTTTTT
TRBD2,TRBJ2-7,TRBV27,NA,CASSAPKAGNYEQYF,TGTGCCAGCAGCGCCCCTAAAGCGGGAAACTACGAGCAGTACTTC
NA,TRBJ1-5,TRBV6-5,NA,CASSYSSGGGGPQHF,TGTGCCAGCAGTTACTCGAGCGGGGGTGGCGGGCCCCAGCATTTT
NA,TRBJ1-1,TRBV30,once,CAWSVLSTEAFF,TGTGCCTGGAGTGTCCTGAGCACTGAAGCTTTCTTT
NA,TRBJ1-6,TRBV30,NA,CAWSTGSSYNSPLHF,TGTGCCTGGAGTACAGGGAGCTCCTATAATTCACCCCTCCACTTT
TRBD2,TRBJ2-1,TRBV3-1/TRBV3-2,NA,CASSQTSGRLSYNEQFF,TGTGCCAGCAGCCAGACTAGCGGGAGGTTATCCTACAATGAGCAGTTCTTC
NA,TRBJ1-4,TRBV19,NA,CARNNPPPGATNEKLFF,TGTGCCAGAAACAACCCCCCCCCTGGTGCAACTAATGAAAAACTGTTTTTT
NA,TRBJ2-7,TRBV27,NA,CASSLEGRSSNEQYF,TGTGCCAGCAGTTTAGAGGGCAGGTCGTCAAACGAGCAGTACTTC